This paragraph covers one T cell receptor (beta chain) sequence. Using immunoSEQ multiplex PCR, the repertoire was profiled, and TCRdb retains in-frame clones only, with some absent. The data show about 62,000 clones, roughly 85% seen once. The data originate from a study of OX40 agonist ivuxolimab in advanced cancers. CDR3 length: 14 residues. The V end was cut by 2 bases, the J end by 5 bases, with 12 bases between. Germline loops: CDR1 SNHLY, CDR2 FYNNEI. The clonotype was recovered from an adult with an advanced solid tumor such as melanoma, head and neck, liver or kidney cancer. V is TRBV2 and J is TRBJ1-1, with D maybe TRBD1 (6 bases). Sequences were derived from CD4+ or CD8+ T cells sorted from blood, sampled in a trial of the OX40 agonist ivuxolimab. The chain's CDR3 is CASSERGARTEAFF. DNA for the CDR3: TGTGCCAGCAGTGAAAGGGGGGCCAGAACTGAAGCTTTCTTT.